Detailed here is one TCR beta chain. The table lists this clonotype with many counts. Its target antigen remains unknown. Base qualities are not recorded, but no much larger clone differs from it by a single base. Sequencing was performed on an Illumina HiSeq 2500. Quantitative 5'-RACE with molecular barcodes was the method used to prepare the TCR beta libraries. As for the authors' bioinformatics: To identify disease-linked TCR variants, a new computational method was used, one built on a probabilistic model of VDJ rearrangement. Clones were called with MiXCR by TCRdb after fastp trimmed the public reads at Q25, and only in-frame beta chains were retained. Rows merge per CDR3 protein into single entries with the most common DNA and genes. The V and J calls, along with clone size, are taken from TCRdb and not from the paper's own processing. Across this sample there are about 190,000 distinct CDR3 sequences, with 10% to 15% seen only once. About 11% of the sample comes from the top ten.

The CDR3 runs 12 amino acids, cysteine and phenylalanine included. Left in the record is the CDR3 DNA by itself, 36 bases read in frame from the first base. Looking up the germline V gene yields CDR1 SQVTM and CDR2 ANQGSEA. V is cut by 6 bases and J by 5 bases, and the space between the germline ends is 10 bases. This sample stems from a study of CD8 T cells in ankylosing spondylitis (dated by TCRdb to 2016 to 2017). Broadly, across the study: To find TCR variants linked to disease, the study profiled T cell receptor beta repertoires in ankylosing spondylitis patients and healthy donors. Peripheral blood samples were taken, and synovial fluid was additionally collected from ankylosing spondylitis patients. In total, the full study cohort was made up of roughly 110 healthy donors and approximately 24 ankylosing spondylitis patients.

The research as a whole found: Some motif variants were previously reported in synovial fluid and blood of reactive arthritis patients, suggesting common disease-initiation mechanisms. According to the report, matched synovial fluid samples from ankylosing spondylitis patients were significantly enriched for the disease-linked clones. A TCR beta motif of fewer than 10 highly homologous amino acid variants appeared characteristic of blood from ankylosing spondylitis patients. The disease-linked clones showed a CD8+ phenotype and occurred at relatively low frequencies in peripheral blood.

The rearrangement combines TRBV29-1 with TRBJ2-2, with TRBD2 perhaps the D gene, on 5 matching bases. Sequencing was carried out using blood, either unsorted or a sorted T cell fraction (not recorded which). The TCR originated in a female donor with ankylosing spondylitis or in good health (not recorded which). The DNA reads as follows: TGCAGCGTCCGTCCGGGAACCGGGGAGCTGTTTTTT. Its translation is CSVRPGTGELFF.